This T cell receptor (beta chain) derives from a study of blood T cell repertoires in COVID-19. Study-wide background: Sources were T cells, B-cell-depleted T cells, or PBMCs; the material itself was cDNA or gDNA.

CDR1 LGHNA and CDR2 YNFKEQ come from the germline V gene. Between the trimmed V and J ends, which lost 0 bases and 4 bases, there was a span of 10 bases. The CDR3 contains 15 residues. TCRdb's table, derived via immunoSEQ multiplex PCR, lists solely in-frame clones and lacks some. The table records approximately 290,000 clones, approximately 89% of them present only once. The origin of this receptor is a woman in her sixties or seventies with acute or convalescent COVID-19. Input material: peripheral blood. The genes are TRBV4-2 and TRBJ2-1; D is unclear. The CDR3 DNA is TGTGCCAGCAGCCAAGATGCTAGTAGTTACAATGAGCAGTTCTTC. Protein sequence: CASSQDASSYNEQFF.